This T cell receptor (beta chain) was identified during a study of tumor-infiltrating lymphocytes in primary liver carcinoma. Germline loops: CDR1 LGHNA, CDR2 YSLEER. The CDR3 runs 14 residues. Deletions cut 4 bases from V and 7 bases from J, with 17 bases between. Germline DNA was extracted alongside blood RNA, which was obtained from unsorted whole blood. Constant-region priming of approximately 500 ng total RNA yielded TCR beta cDNA. Generation of the TCR beta libraries relied on three nested multiplex PCR rounds using slightly modified ARM-PCR. The first two PCR rounds, roughly 9 cycles each, used TRBV1-TRBV30 forward primers and a C-beta reverse primer. TCRdb ran MiXCR on the multiplex PCR reads and lists one entry per CDR3 protein. The table records approximately 320,000 distinct CDR3 sequences, around three fifths of them present only once. Details on this clonotype: This may stem from a read error, because a much larger clone lies one nucleotide away.

This chain joins TRBV4-3 and TRBJ2-7, with a tentative D call TRBD1 (5 bases). The receptor was derived from a woman between 25 and 40 years old with primary liver carcinoma and hepatitis B virus infection. Sequenced input: peripheral blood. The CDR3 nucleotides read TGCGCCAGCAGCCTAGTCCAGGGCTACCGGGAGCAGTACTTC. It is translated as CASSLVQGYREQYF.